The 22 T cell receptor beta chains below were found in one sample sequenced in a study of blood T cell repertoires in COVID-19. Sequencing was performed with immunoSEQ multiplex PCR; in TCRdb, only in-frame clones are kept and a portion is missing. The sample has tens of thousands of clones, roughly 90% seen once. The specimen sequenced was peripheral blood. All receptors come from a man between 65 and 85 years old with active COVID-19.

The chain recombines TRBV3-1 (or the pseudogene TRBV3-2) with TRBJ1-2; 10 bases are shared with TRBD1. V lost 2 bases, J lost 7 bases, and 10 bases stayed unmatched. The CDR3 is made up of 16 amino acids. Germline CDR1 reads LGHDT; CDR2 reads YNNKEL (reference sequence). CDR3 sequence: CASSQFPRDRGTGYTF. Here the CDR3 DNA reads TGTGCCAGCAGCCAATTCCCTCGGGACAGGGGCACTGGCTACACCTTC.

This rearrangement joins TRBV7-9 to TRBJ2-1, with D possibly matching TRBD2 (6 bases). Per the germline V gene, CDR1 is SEHNR and CDR2 is FQNEAQ (reference sequence). V lost 5 bases, J lost 3 bases, and 20 bases lay in between. CDR3 length: 17 residues. CDR3 region: CASSPYPLTGVYNEQFF. As DNA, the CDR3 is TGTGCCAGCAGCCCATATCCCTTAACGGGAGTCTACAATGAGCAGTTCTTC.

The chain combines TRBV7-3 with TRBJ2-5, with D tentatively TRBD1 (6 bases). The CDR3 sequence is 14 residues long. The germline V and J ends were trimmed by 5 bases and 2 bases, with 12 bases remaining between them. Germline V gene data show CDR1 as SGHTA and CDR2 as FQGTGA. This chain's CDR3 is CASSKGGRQETQYF. In DNA form, the CDR3 reads TGTGCCAGCAGCAAAGGGGGACGGCAAGAGACCCAGTACTTC.

J is TRBJ2-3 and V is TRBV5-1, with 7 bases lining up with TRBD1. The CDR3 runs 16 residues. CDR1 SGHRS and CDR2 YFSETQ come from the germline V gene. The V segment lost 4 bases and the J segment 1 base; nucleotides outside the gene matches: 9. The CDR3 sequence: CASSMDRLKGTDTQYF. The CDR3, as DNA: TGCGCCAGCAGCATGGACAGGCTCAAAGGCACAGATACGCAGTATTTT.

The chain combines TRBV4-1 with TRBJ1-1, with 9 bases fitting TRBD1. CDR3 size: 16 residues. V shed 0 bases and J 4 bases; nucleotides not matched to a gene: 6. CDR1 and CDR2 from the germline V gene are MGHRA and YSYEKL. DNA for the CDR3: TGCGCCAGCAGCCAAGACAAGAGACAGGGGGGCACTGAAGCTTTCTTT. This translates into CASSQDKRQGGTEAFF.

V is TRBV3-1 (or the pseudogene TRBV3-2) and J is TRBJ2-5; D perhaps matches TRBD1 (6 bases). Trimming left V 1 base short and J 4 bases short, with 10 bases between. CDR1 is LGHDT, CDR2 YNNKEL, per germline (reference sequence). CDR3 length equals 14 residues. CDR3 bases: TGTGCCAGCAGCCAAGTACAGGGCGCAGAGACCCAGTACTTC. The encoded protein is CASSQVQGAETQYF.

The rearrangement joins TRBV6-5 to TRBJ2-7, with 9 bases fitting TRBD1. The CDR3 length is 16 residues. The V gene's germline CDR1 is MNHEY and CDR2 SVGAGI. V lost 2 bases and J lost 5; bases outside the gene matches: 10. In nucleotides, the CDR3 is TGTGCCAGCAGTTACCCCTCGACAGGGGGGCATAACGAGCAGTACTTC. This codes for CASSYPSTGGHNEQYF.

The V and J genes are TRBV27 and TRBJ2-2; tentative D call: TRBD1 (6 bases). The CDR3 sequence is 13 residues long. With 5 bases removed from V and 7 bases from J, the gap between germline ends came to 11 bases. Germline-derived CDR1 and CDR2 are MNHEY and SMNVEV (reference sequence). This CDR3 reads CASSTGYSGELFF. The DNA for the CDR3 is TGTGCCAGCAGTACAGGGTATAGCGGGGAGCTGTTTTTT.

V and J are TRBV5-1 and TRBJ1-2; tentatively, D is TRBD1 (5 bases). V lost 6 bases and J 3 bases, leaving 15 bases between the germline ends. In germline, CDR1 is SGHRS, CDR2 YFSETQ. The CDR3 length is 14 residues. In DNA, the CDR3 is TGCGCCAGCACCCGTGGTAGCAGGGACTATGGCTACACCTTC. Encoded protein: CASTRGSRDYGYTF.

Worth noting for this clone: The junction shows a germline mismatch at one end, possibly a read error. The chain employs TRBV3-1 (or the pseudogene TRBV3-2) and TRBJ2-3; 10 bases are a match to TRBD2. The CDR3 sequence is 16 residues long. Germline CDR1 is LGHDT and CDR2 is YNNKEL (reference sequence). The CDR3, as DNA: TGTGCCAGCGGCCAAGTAACTAGCGGGGGCACAGATACGCAGTATTTT. Protein product: CASGQVTSGGTDTQYF.

The rearrangement links TRBV7-9 to TRBJ2-5; TRBD1 might be the D (6 bases). This CDR3 region has 14 residues. The germline V gene has CDR1 SEHNR and CDR2 FQNEAQ (reference sequence). CDR3 residues: CASGQGTPQETQYF. DNA for the CDR3: TGTGCTTCAGGGCAGGGGACCCCCCAAGAGACCCAGTACTTC.

The chain has TRBV19 and TRBJ1-1, with D hard to call. CDR1 LNHDA and CDR2 SQIVND come from the germline V gene (reference sequence). The CDR3 length is 12 residues. Trimming removed 5 bases from V and 6 bases from J, with 10 bases in between. The DNA of the CDR3 is TGTGCCAGTAGTGGGCGATTGGCTGAAGCTTTCTTT. As protein: CASSGRLAEAFF.

This clone is judged large. This rearrangement joins TRBV2 to TRBJ1-5, with TRBD1 identical over 8 bases. Germline values: CDR1 SNHLY, CDR2 FYNNEI. Trimming removed 4 bases from V and 5 bases from J; junction bases left unmatched: 4. There are 14 residues in the CDR3. The CDR3 protein is CASSVLDRDQPQHF. In DNA, the CDR3 is TGTGCCAGCAGTGTCCTGGACAGGGATCAGCCCCAGCATTTT.

The genes are TRBV6-5 and TRBJ2-7, with D possibly being TRBD2 (5 bases). V was trimmed by 2 bases and J by 2 bases, leaving 16 bases between them. The CDR3 contains 16 residues. Germline V CDR1 and CDR2: MNHEY, SVGAGI. CDR3 bases: TGTGCCAGCAGTTACCATGGCCGGGAAATTCCCTACGAGCAGTACTTC. Encoded protein: CASSYHGREIPYEQYF.

For the CDR3, the DNA is TGTGCCAGCAGCGGGGGGTCGTCTCGGGCAACCTACAATGAGCAGTTCTTC. Translation: CASSGGSSRATYNEQFF. The V call is TRBV11-2, the J call TRBJ2-1; a weak D match, TRBD2 (6 bases). Looked up from germline, CDR1 is SGHAT and CDR2 is FQNNGV. The CDR3 has 17 amino acids. V gave up 5 bases and J gave up 2 bases, with 19 bases separating them.

The rearrangement links TRBV6-5 to TRBJ1-4; D remains unclear. V was clipped by 8 bases and J by 1 base, with 8 bases between them. CDR1 and CDR2 (germline): MNHEY, SVGAGI. This CDR3 is built from 13 residues. This CDR3 reads CASARGTNEKLFF. As DNA, the CDR3 is TGTGCCAGCGCCCGGGGAACTAATGAAAAACTGTTTTTT.

The rearrangement links TRBV5-1 to TRBJ2-1; the match to TRBD2 covers 12 bases. V trimming: 0 bases; J trimming: 3 bases; junction bases outside the gene matches: 4. Germline CDR1 reads SGHRS; CDR2 reads YFSETQ. The CDR3 covers 17 residues. The CDR3 DNA is TGCGCCAGCAGCTTGGAGGCTAGCGGGAGGGGCTACAATGAGCAGTTCTTC. It encodes CASSLEASGRGYNEQFF.

This sequence joins TRBV4-1 and TRBJ1-5, with 7 bases identical to TRBD1. Germline loops: CDR1 MGHRA, CDR2 YSYEKL. V lost 3 bases, J lost 2 bases, and 4 bases stayed unmatched. This CDR3 is built from 15 residues. CDR3 loop: CASSHPDRGNQPQHF. As DNA, the CDR3 is TGCGCCAGCAGCCACCCAGACAGGGGCAATCAGCCCCAGCATTTT.

The rearrangement links TRBV3-1 (or the pseudogene TRBV3-2) to TRBJ1-2, with 7 nucleotides matching TRBD1. Germline CDR1 and CDR2: LGHDT and YNNKEL (reference sequence). The V and J ends lost 4 bases and 3 bases, in that order; junction bases with no gene match: 5. The CDR3 has 14 residues. The CDR3 here is CASSRTGEDYGYTF. The CDR3 region has the DNA TGTGCCAGCAGCCGAACAGGGGAGGACTATGGCTACACCTTC.

This clone has only a few counts. This rearrangement joins TRBV14 to TRBJ1-3; D is ambiguous. Trimming shortened V by 0 bases and J by 0 bases, and 9 bases separated the two germline ends. CDR3 length equals 16 residues. The germline CDR1 and CDR2 sequences are SGHDN and FVKESK. CDR3 DNA: TGTGCCAGCAGCCAAGAGGGCCACTTCTCTGGAAACACCATATATTTT. Translated: CASSQEGHFSGNTIYF.

The chain carries TRBV9 and TRBJ2-2, with 10 nucleotides matching TRBD2. The CDR3 runs to 18 residues. Germline assignment: CDR1 SGDLS and CDR2 YYNGEE. Trimming removed 0 bases from V and 5 bases from J; junction bases left unmatched: 10. The chain's CDR3 is CASSVVAGGPGRTGELFF. The CDR3 nucleotides read TGTGCCAGCAGCGTAGTAGCGGGAGGCCCCGGGAGGACCGGGGAGCTGTTTTTT.

The V call is TRBV6-4, the J call TRBJ2-3; maybe TRBD2 (5 bases). Per the germline V gene, CDR1 is MRHNA and CDR2 is SNTAGT. The V and J ends lost 4 bases and 5 bases respectively, with 16 bases between them. The CDR3 consists of 15 residues. The CDR3 nucleotides are TGTGCCAGCAGTGTGCGAGGACTTCACGGAGATACGCAGTATTTT. It codes for CASSVRGLHGDTQYF.